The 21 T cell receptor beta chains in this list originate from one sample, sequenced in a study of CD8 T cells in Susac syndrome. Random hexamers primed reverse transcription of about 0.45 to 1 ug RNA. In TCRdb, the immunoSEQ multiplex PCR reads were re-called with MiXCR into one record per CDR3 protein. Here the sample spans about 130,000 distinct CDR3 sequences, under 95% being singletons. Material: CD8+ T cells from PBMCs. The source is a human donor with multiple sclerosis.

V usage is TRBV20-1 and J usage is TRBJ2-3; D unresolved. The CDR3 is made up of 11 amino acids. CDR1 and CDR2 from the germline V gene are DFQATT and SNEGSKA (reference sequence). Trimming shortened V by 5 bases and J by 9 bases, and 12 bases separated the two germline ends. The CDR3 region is CSALGRQTQYF. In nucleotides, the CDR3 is TGCAGTGCTCTGGGTCGGCAGACGCAGTATTTT.

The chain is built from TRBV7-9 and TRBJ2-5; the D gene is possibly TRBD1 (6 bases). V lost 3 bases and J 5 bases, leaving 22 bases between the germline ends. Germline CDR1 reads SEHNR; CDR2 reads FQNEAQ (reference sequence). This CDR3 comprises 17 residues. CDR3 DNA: TGTGCCAGCAGCTTTGGGGTAGGGGGTGTCCCCATTGAGACCCAGTACTTC. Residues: CASSFGVGGVPIETQYF.

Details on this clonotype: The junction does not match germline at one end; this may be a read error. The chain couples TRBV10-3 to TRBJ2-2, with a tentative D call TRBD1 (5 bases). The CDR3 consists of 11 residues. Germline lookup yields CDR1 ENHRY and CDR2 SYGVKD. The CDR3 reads CAVRVAGELFF. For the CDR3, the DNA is TGTGCCGTCAGGGTGGCCGGGGAGCTGTTTTTT.

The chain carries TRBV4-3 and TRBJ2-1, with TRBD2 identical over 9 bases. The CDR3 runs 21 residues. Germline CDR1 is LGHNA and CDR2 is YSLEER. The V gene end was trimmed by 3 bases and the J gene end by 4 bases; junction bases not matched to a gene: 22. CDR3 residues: CASSQLGAASGKYLAYNEQFF. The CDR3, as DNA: TGCGCCAGCAGCCAGCTGGGAGCGGCTAGCGGGAAGTACCTTGCTTACAATGAGCAGTTCTTC.

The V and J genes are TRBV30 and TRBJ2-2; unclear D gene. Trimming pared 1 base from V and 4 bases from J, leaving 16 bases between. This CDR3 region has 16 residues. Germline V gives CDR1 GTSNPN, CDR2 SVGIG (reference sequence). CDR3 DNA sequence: TGTGCCTGGAGTGATATGGCAGTTTATACCACCGGGGAGCTGTTTTTT. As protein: CAWSDMAVYTTGELFF. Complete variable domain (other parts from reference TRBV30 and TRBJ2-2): SQTIHQWPATLVQPVGSPLSLECTVEGTSNPNLYWYRQAAGRGLQLLFYSVGIGQISSEVPQNLSASRPQDRQFILSSKKLLLSDSGFYLCAWSDMAVYTTGELFFGEGSRLTVL.

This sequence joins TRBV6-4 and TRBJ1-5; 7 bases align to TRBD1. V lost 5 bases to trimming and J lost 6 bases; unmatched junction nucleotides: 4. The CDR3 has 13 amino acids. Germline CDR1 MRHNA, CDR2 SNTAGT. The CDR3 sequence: CASSQGDTQPQHF. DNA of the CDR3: TGTGCCAGCAGTCAGGGGGATACTCAGCCCCAGCATTTT.

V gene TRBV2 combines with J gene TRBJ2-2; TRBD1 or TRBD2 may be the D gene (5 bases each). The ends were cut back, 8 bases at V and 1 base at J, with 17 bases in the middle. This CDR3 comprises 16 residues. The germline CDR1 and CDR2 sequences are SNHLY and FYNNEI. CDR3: CASEIPGRRNTGELFF. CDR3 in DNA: TGTGCCAGCGAAATTCCGGGACGCCGGAACACCGGGGAGCTGTTTTTT.

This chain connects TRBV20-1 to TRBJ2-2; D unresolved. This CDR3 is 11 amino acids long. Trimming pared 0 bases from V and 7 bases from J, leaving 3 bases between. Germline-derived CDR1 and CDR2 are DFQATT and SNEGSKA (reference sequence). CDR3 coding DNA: TGCAGTGCTAGAGATGGCGGGGAGCTGTTTTTT. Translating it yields CSARDGGELFF.

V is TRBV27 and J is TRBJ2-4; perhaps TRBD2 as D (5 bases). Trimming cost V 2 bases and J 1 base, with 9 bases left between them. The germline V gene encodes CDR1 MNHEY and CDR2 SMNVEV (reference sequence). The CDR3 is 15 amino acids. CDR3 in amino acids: CASSLDPGAKNIQYF. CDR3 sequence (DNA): TGTGCCAGCAGTTTAGATCCGGGGGCCAAAAACATTCAGTACTTC.

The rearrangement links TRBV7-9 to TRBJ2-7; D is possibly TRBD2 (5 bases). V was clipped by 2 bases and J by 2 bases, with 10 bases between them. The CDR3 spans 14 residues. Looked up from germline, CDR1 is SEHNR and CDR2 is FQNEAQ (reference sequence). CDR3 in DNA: TGTGCCAGCAGCTTAAGTGAGCGGCCCTACGAGCAGTACTTC. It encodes CASSLSERPYEQYF.

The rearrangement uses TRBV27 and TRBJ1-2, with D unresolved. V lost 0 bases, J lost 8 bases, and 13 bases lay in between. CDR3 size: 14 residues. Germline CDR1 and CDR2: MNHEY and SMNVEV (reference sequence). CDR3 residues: CASSLSGLREGYTF. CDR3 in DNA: TGTGCCAGCAGTTTATCGGGCCTCCGGGAGGGCTACACCTTC.

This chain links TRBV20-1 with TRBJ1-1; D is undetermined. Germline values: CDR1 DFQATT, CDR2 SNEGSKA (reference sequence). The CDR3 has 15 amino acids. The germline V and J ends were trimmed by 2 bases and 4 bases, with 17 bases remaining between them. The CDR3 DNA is TGCAGTGCTAGAAATGGGGAGGCCTGGGTCACTGAAGCTTTCTTT. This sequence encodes CSARNGEAWVTEAFF.

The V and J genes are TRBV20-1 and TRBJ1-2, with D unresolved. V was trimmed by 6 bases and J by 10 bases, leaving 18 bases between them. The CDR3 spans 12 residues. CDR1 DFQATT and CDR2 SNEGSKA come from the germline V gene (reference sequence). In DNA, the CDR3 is TGCAGTGCAAAATGGTTGATGGCGGACTACACCTTC. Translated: CSAKWLMADYTF.

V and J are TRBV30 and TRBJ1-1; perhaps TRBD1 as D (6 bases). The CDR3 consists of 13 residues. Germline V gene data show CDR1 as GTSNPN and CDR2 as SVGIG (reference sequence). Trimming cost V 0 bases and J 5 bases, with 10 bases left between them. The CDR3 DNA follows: TGTGCCTGGAGTGTACAGGGTGAAACTGAAGCTTTCTTT. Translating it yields CAWSVQGETEAFF. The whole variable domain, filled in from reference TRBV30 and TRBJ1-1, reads SQTIHQWPATLVQPVGSPLSLECTVEGTSNPNLYWYRQAAGRGLQLLFYSVGIGQISSEVPQNLSASRPQDRQFILSSKKLLLSDSGFYLCAWSVQGETEAFFGQGTRLTVV.

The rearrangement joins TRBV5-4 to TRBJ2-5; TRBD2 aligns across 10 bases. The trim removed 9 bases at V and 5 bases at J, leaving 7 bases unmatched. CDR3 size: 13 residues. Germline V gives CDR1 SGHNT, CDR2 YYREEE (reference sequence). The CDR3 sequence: CATTSGLEETQYF. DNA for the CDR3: TGTGCCACGACTAGCGGGTTGGAGGAGACCCAGTACTTC. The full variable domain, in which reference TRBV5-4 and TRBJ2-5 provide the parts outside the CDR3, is ETGVTQSPTHLIKTRGQQVTLRCSSQSGHNTVSWYQQALGQGPQFIFQYYREEENGRGNFPPRFSGLQFPNYSSELNVNALELDDSALYLCATTSGLEETQYFGPGTRLLVL.

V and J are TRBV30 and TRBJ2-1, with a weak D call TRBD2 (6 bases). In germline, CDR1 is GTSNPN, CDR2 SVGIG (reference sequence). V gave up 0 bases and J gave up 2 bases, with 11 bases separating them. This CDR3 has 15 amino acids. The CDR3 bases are TGTGCCTGGAGTGTCGAGACGGGAGCCTACAATGAGCAGTTCTTC. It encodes CAWSVETGAYNEQFF. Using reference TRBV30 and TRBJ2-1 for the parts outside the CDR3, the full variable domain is SQTIHQWPATLVQPVGSPLSLECTVEGTSNPNLYWYRQAAGRGLQLLFYSVGIGQISSEVPQNLSASRPQDRQFILSSKKLLLSDSGFYLCAWSVETGAYNEQFFGPGTRLTVL.

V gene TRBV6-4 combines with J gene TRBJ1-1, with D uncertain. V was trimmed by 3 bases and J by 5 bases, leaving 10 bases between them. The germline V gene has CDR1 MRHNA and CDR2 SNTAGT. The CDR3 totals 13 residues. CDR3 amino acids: CASSDTEDTEAFF. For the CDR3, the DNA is TGTGCCAGCAGTGATACCGAAGATACTGAAGCTTTCTTT.

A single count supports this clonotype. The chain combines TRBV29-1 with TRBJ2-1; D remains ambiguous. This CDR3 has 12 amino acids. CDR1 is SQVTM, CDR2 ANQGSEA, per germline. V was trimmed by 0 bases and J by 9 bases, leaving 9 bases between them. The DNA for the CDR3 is TGCAGCGTTGAAGAAAACGGAATTGAGCAGTTCTTC. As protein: CSVEENGIEQFF.

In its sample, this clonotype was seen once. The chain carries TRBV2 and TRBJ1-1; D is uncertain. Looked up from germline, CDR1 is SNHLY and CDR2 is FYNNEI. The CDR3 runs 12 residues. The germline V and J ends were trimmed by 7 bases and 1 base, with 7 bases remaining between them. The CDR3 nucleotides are TGTGCCAGCAATCCAGGGAACACTGAAGCTTTCTTT. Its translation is CASNPGNTEAFF.

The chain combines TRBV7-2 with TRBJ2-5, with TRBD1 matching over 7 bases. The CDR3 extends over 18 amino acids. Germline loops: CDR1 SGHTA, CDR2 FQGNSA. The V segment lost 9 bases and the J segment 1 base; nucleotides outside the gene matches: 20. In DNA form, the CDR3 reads TGTGCCAGTAACAGGGGATACCGTTTGGATTGGAGCCAAGAGACCCAGTACTTC. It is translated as CASNRGYRLDWSQETQYF.

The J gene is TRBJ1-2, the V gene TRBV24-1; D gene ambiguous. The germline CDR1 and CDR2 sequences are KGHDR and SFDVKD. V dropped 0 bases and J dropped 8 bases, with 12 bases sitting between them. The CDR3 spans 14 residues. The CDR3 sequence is CATSDLLRAWGYTF. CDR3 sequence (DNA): TGTGCCACCAGTGATTTGCTCCGGGCCTGGGGCTACACCTTC.